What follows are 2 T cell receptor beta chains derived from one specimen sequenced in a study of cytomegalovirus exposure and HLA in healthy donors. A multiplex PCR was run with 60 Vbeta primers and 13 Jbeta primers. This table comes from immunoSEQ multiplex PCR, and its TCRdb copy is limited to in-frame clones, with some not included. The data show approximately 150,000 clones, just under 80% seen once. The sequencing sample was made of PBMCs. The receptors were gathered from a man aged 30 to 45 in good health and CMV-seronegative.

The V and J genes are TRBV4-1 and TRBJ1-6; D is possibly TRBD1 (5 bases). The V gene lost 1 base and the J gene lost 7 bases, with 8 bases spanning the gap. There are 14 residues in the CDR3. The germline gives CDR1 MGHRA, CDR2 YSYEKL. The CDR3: CASSQGGLNSPLHF. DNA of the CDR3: TGCGCCAGCAGCCAAGGGGGACTCAATTCACCCCTCCACTTT.

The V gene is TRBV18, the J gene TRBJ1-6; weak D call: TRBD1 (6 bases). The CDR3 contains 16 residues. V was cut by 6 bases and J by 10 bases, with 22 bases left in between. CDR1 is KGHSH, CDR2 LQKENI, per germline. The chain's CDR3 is CASSPTNRTERSPLHF. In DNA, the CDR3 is TGTGCCAGCTCCCCCACAAACAGGACAGAAAGGTCACCCCTCCACTTT.